The entry below gives a single TCR beta chain sequence along with its context. What it binds is not known. Donors likely had unrecorded immune exposures despite being nominally healthy when sampled. This entry is derived from a study of cytomegalovirus exposure and HLA in healthy donors. CDR1 and CDR2 from the germline V gene are SGHDT and YYEEEE. Trimming at V came to 2 bases and at J to 7 bases, leaving 7 bases not matched to a gene. CDR3 length equals 15 residues. Researchers ran the PCR with 60 Vbeta and 13 Jbeta primers. The protocol was immunoSEQ multiplex PCR, while the TCRdb copy is restricted to in-frame clones and leaves out a portion. The sample lists some 180,000 clones; roughly 70% were seen once. Regarding the study as a whole: CMV serostatus stood as the only immune exposure information on hand.

This chain uses TRBV5-6 with TRBJ2-2, with 8 bases that match TRBD1. The receptor comes from a woman aged 18 to 35 in good health and CMV-seropositive. Sequencing was performed on PBMCs. The CDR3: CASSFVDRVNGELFF. The DNA for the CDR3 is TGTGCCAGCAGCTTTGTGGACAGGGTGAACGGGGAGCTGTTTTTT. The variable domain in full, completed from reference TRBV5-6 and TRBJ2-2, reads DAGVTQSPTHLIKTRGQQVTLRCSPKSGHDTVSWYQQALGQGPQFIFQYYEEEERQRGNFPDRFSGHQFPNYSSELNVNALLLGDSALYLCASSFVDRVNGELFFGEGSRLTVL.